One and the same sample provided the 30 T cell receptor beta chains below, sequenced in a study of PD-1 blockade in classical Hodgkin lymphoma. Time point specified: cycle 4 day 1 (C4D1), after about 6 weeks of nivolumab. All the patients suffered relapse after autologous stem cell transplantation, and brentuximab vedotin exposure differed. Here immunoSEQ multiplex PCR was the method, and the copy in TCRdb shows in-frame clones only, minus some. The table records about 64,000 clones, approximately 90% of them present only once. Source: peripheral blood mononuclear cells (PBMCs), taken before the fourth cycle of nivolumab. The receptors here all came from a human donor with classical Hodgkin lymphoma.

This clone has only one observation. This sequence joins TRBV19 and TRBJ1-1; D not resolved. V lost 7 bases and J 2 bases, leaving 8 bases between the germline ends. Germline CDR1 is LNHDA and CDR2 is SQIVND (reference sequence). The CDR3 runs to 12 residues. CDR3 bases: TGTGCCAGTAAAAAGGGTAACACTGAAGCTTTCTTT. Amino acid sequence: CASKKGNTEAFF.

This chain uses TRBV28 with TRBJ2-1; D gene ambiguous. The V end lost 8 bases, the J end lost 5 bases, and 10 bases lay between the germline ends. The CDR3 loop spans 12 amino acids. CDR1 is MDHEN and CDR2 is SYDVKM in the germline V gene. CDR3 sequence reads: CASGPNDNEQFF. CDR3 coding DNA: TGTGCCAGCGGCCCGAATGACAATGAGCAGTTCTTC. The full variable domain, its missing parts supplied by reference TRBV28 and TRBJ2-1, is DVKVTQSSRYLVKRTGEKVFLECVQDMDHENMFWYRQDPGLGLRLIYFSYDVKMKEKGDIPEGYSVSREKKERFSLILESASTNQTSMYLCASGPNDNEQFFGPGTRLTVL.

The chain is built from TRBV11-2 and TRBJ2-1, with 10 positions matching TRBD2. The CDR3 length is 16 residues. V shed 1 base and J 2 bases; nucleotides not matched to a gene: 2. CDR1 and CDR2 from the germline V gene are SGHAT and FQNNGV. The CDR3 region is CASSLVSGRAYNEQFF. The CDR3 DNA reads TGTGCCAGCAGCTTAGTCAGCGGGAGGGCCTACAATGAGCAGTTCTTC.

The chain combines TRBV5-6 with TRBJ2-5, with no clear D. Germline V gene data show CDR1 as SGHDT and CDR2 as YYEEEE. The V end was cut by 0 bases, the J end by 5 bases, with 11 bases between. The CDR3 contains 14 residues. Here the CDR3 reads CASSLVTPGETQYF. The CDR3 DNA is TGTGCCAGCAGCTTGGTAACGCCCGGGGAGACCCAGTACTTC.

This chain connects TRBV5-1 to TRBJ2-5; TRBD2 aligns across 8 bases. Germline V gene sequence: CDR1 SGHRS, CDR2 YFSETQ. V gave up 2 bases and J gave up 1 base; unmatched junction bases: 10. There are 17 residues in the CDR3. The CDR3 DNA follows: TGCGCCAGCAGCTTATGGTCCGCGGGGGGCGTCCAAGAGACCCAGTACTTC. It encodes CASSLWSAGGVQETQYF.

In DNA form, the CDR3 reads TGTGCCACCGATGTGGGAGGGCCCGCAGATACGCAGTATTTT. It yields the protein CATDVGGPADTQYF. The rearrangement links TRBV15 to TRBJ2-3; 7 nucleotides agree with TRBD2. Trimming removed 8 bases from V and 4 bases from J; junction bases left unmatched: 9. Per the germline V gene, CDR1 is LNHNV and CDR2 is YYDKDF (reference sequence). The CDR3 runs to 14 residues.

This chain joins TRBV18 and TRBJ2-7; the match to TRBD1 covers 9 bases. The germline CDR1 and CDR2 sequences are KGHSH and LQKENI. The CDR3 spans 15 residues. J was trimmed by 5 bases and V by 5 bases; bases with no gene match: 10. The CDR3 here is CASSSTGGSVHEQYF. CDR3 coding DNA: TGTGCCAGCTCATCGACAGGGGGATCGGTCCACGAGCAGTACTTC.

The rearrangement links TRBV10-3 to TRBJ2-3, with 11 bases identical to TRBD2. This CDR3 spans 15 amino acids. The germline CDR1 and CDR2 sequences are ENHRY and SYGVKD. V lost 6 bases, J lost 1 base, and 3 bases stayed unmatched. The chain's CDR3 is CAIRPGLAGTDTQYF. CDR3 sequence (DNA): TGTGCCATCAGGCCGGGACTAGCGGGCACAGATACGCAGTATTTT.

The V gene is TRBV7-2, the J gene TRBJ2-1, with D maybe TRBD2 (6 bases). The CDR3 is made up of 12 amino acids. The germline V and J ends were trimmed by 7 bases and 5 bases, with 9 bases remaining between them. The germline V gene encodes CDR1 SGHTA and CDR2 FQGNSA. The CDR3 region is CASKTSHNEQFF. CDR3 sequence (DNA): TGTGCCAGCAAGACTAGTCACAATGAGCAGTTCTTC.

The V call is TRBV28, the J call TRBJ1-4, with a weak D call TRBD1 (5 bases). V was shortened by 7 bases and J by 8 bases, with 20 bases between the two germline ends. Germline V gene lookup returns CDR1 MDHEN and CDR2 SYDVKM. CDR3 length equals 15 residues. CDR3 nucleotides: TGTGCCAGCACCGCCCAAGGGGCGTCATTAGAAAAACTGTTTTTT. Translating gives CASTAQGASLEKLFF.

The chain recombines TRBV28 with TRBJ2-7, with a weak D call TRBD2 (7 bases). The CDR3 contains 13 residues. The V end was cut by 8 bases, the J end by 1 base, with 12 bases between. Germline lookup yields CDR1 MDHEN and CDR2 SYDVKM. The CDR3 DNA is TGTGCCAGCGGACGGGGGGCTTCCTACGAGCAGTACTTC. Protein: CASGRGASYEQYF.

V usage is TRBV6-5 and J usage is TRBJ1-4, with D possibly being TRBD1 (5 bases). The germline CDR1 and CDR2 sequences are MNHEY and SVGAGI. This CDR3 region has 15 residues. V was cut by 0 bases and J by 5 bases, with 10 bases left in between. As DNA, the CDR3 is TGTGCCAGCAGTTACTCTGGGACCGAGAATGAAAAACTGTTTTTT. Its translation is CASSYSGTENEKLFF.

In its sample, this clone was seen a few times. The chain uses TRBV10-3 and TRBJ1-6; D call uncertain. Germline values: CDR1 ENHRY, CDR2 SYGVKD. Trimming removed 2 bases at V and 10 bases at J, with 12 bases between. The CDR3 runs 14 residues. The CDR3: CAISEPVRGSPLHF. DNA for the CDR3: TGTGCCATCAGTGAGCCCGTTCGTGGGTCACCCCTCCACTTT.

The V and J genes are TRBV5-1 and TRBJ2-1; TRBD2 aligns across 12 bases. The germline CDR1 and CDR2 sequences are SGHRS and YFSETQ. CDR3 length: 15 amino acids. The V segment lost 2 bases and the J segment 8 bases; nucleotides outside the gene matches: 5. The CDR3, as DNA: TGCGCCAGCAGCTTCACCGGACTAGCGGGATATGAGCAGTTCTTC. Amino acids: CASSFTGLAGYEQFF.

This clone was picked up one time. This chain links TRBV19 with TRBJ1-2; D uncertain. CDR3 length: 12 residues. V was clipped by 6 bases and J by 4 bases, with 9 bases between them. Germline V gives CDR1 LNHDA, CDR2 SQIVND (reference sequence). CDR3 sequence reads: CASRTISYGYTF. CDR3 DNA: TGTGCCAGTAGGACTATCAGCTATGGCTACACCTTC.

V and J are TRBV19 and TRBJ1-4; D remains unclear. Trimming shortened V by 4 bases and J by 2 bases, and 11 bases separated the two germline ends. The germline V gene encodes CDR1 LNHDA and CDR2 SQIVND (reference sequence). The CDR3 totals 15 residues. The CDR3 DNA reads TGTGCCAGTAGTACCTCGGGTGGCACTAATGAAAAACTGTTTTTT. This codes for CASSTSGGTNEKLFF.

The chain joins TRBV28 to TRBJ2-5; TRBD2 aligns across 10 bases. The germline gives CDR1 MDHEN, CDR2 SYDVKM. Losses at the gene ends were 5 bases for V and 5 bases for J; bases not matched to a gene: 11. The CDR3 contains 16 residues. The CDR3 sequence is CASSRTSGNKRETQYF. The CDR3 region has the DNA TGTGCCAGCAGTCGGACTAGCGGCAACAAGAGGGAGACCCAGTACTTC. Full variable domain (remainder filled in from reference TRBV28 and TRBJ2-5): DVKVTQSSRYLVKRTGEKVFLECVQDMDHENMFWYRQDPGLGLRLIYFSYDVKMKEKGDIPEGYSVSREKKERFSLILESASTNQTSMYLCASSRTSGNKRETQYFGPGTRLLVL.

V gene TRBV15 combines with J gene TRBJ2-6; TRBD2 matches at 7 bases. Germline values: CDR1 LNHNV, CDR2 YYDKDF (reference sequence). This CDR3 region has 18 residues. J was trimmed by 0 bases and V by 0 bases; bases with no gene match: 5. The CDR3 spells CATSREGGSPSGANVLTF. The CDR3 region has the DNA TGTGCCACCAGCAGAGAGGGGGGGAGCCCCTCTGGGGCCAACGTCCTGACTTTC.

V gene TRBV9 combines with J gene TRBJ2-2, with a possible D match to TRBD2 (5 bases). CDR3 size: 15 residues. From germline, CDR1 is SGDLS and CDR2 YYNGEE. The ends were cut back, 3 bases at V and 6 bases at J, with 15 bases in the middle. This chain's CDR3 is CASSEGASRSGELFF. The CDR3 nucleotides are TGTGCCAGCAGCGAGGGAGCTAGTCGGTCCGGGGAGCTGTTTTTT.

The rearrangement uses TRBV5-1 and TRBJ2-1, with 10 positions matching TRBD1. The V gene end was trimmed by 4 bases and the J gene end by 2 bases; junction bases not matched to a gene: 6. The CDR3 is 16 residues long. CDR1 SGHRS and CDR2 YFSETQ come from the germline V gene. The CDR3 DNA reads TGCGCCAGCAGCCCAGACAGGGGGCGTCCCTACAATGAGCAGTTCTTC. It specifies CASSPDRGRPYNEQFF. Together with reference TRBV5-1 and TRBJ2-1, the CDR3 gives the full variable domain: KAGVTQTPRYLIKTRGQQVTLSCSPISGHRSVSWYQQTPGQGLQFLFEYFSETQRNKGNFPGRFSGRQFSNSRSEMNVSTLELGDSALYLCASSPDRGRPYNEQFFGPGTRLTVL.

V gene TRBV28 combines with J gene TRBJ1-6, with 9 bases matching TRBD1. Germline V gene sequence: CDR1 MDHEN, CDR2 SYDVKM. The CDR3 has 15 amino acids. Trimming cost V 3 bases and J 9 bases; bases outside gene matches: 6. CDR3 amino acids: CASSFRDRAGSPLHF. CDR3 DNA sequence: TGTGCCAGCAGTTTTCGGGACAGGGCTGGTTCACCCCTCCACTTT.

J is TRBJ1-1 and V is TRBV28, with D unresolved. This CDR3 has 13 amino acids. Germline V CDR1 and CDR2: MDHEN, SYDVKM. The V end was cut by 3 bases, the J end by 3 bases, with 8 bases between. CDR3 protein: CASSFSEDTEAFF. Written as DNA, the CDR3 is TGTGCCAGCAGTTTCTCCGAGGACACTGAAGCTTTCTTT. Based on the CDR3 plus reference TRBV28 and TRBJ1-1, the full variable domain is DVKVTQSSRYLVKRTGEKVFLECVQDMDHENMFWYRQDPGLGLRLIYFSYDVKMKEKGDIPEGYSVSREKKERFSLILESASTNQTSMYLCASSFSEDTEAFFGQGTRLTVV.

This sequence joins TRBV7-9 and TRBJ1-2; 9 bases align to TRBD1. J gave up 6 bases and V 2 bases, and 7 bases lay outside the gene matches. Germline V gene sequence: CDR1 SEHNR, CDR2 FQNEAQ (reference sequence). This CDR3 spans 15 amino acids. CDR3 sequence: CASSLSDRGLHGYTF. As DNA, the CDR3 is TGTGCCAGCAGCTTATCGGACAGGGGCCTTCATGGCTACACCTTC.

The chain joins TRBV28 to TRBJ1-5; 7 positions agree with TRBD1. CDR3 length: 15 amino acids. The germline CDR1 and CDR2 sequences are MDHEN and SYDVKM. The J segment lost 16 bases and the V segment lost 3 bases, leaving 18 bases of the junction unmatched. This chain's CDR3 is CASSLGDSISPFRHF. The CDR3 region has the DNA TGTGCCAGCAGTTTGGGGGACAGTATCAGCCCGTTTCGCCATTTT.

V usage is TRBV10-3 and J usage is TRBJ2-1; D may be TRBD1 or TRBD2 (6 bases each). The germline V gene encodes CDR1 ENHRY and CDR2 SYGVKD. This CDR3 region has 15 residues. The V end lost 2 bases, the J end lost 5 bases, and 13 bases lay between the germline ends. The CDR3 loop is CAISEVAGGHNEQFF. CDR3 coding DNA: TGTGCCATCAGTGAGGTGGCCGGGGGCCACAATGAGCAGTTCTTC.

The gene calls are TRBV7-2 and TRBJ2-7, with TRBD1 as a possible D gene (6 bases). Trimming shortened V by 4 bases and J by 11 bases, and 18 bases separated the two germline ends. From germline, CDR1 is SGHTA and CDR2 FQGNSA. This CDR3 spans 13 amino acids. The CDR3 bases are TGTGCCAGCAGCTCTGGGGGCGCTATCGTGGAGTACTTC. This sequence encodes CASSSGGAIVEYF.

The chain couples TRBV10-1 to TRBJ1-2; possible D gene TRBD1, 5 bases. The V gene's germline CDR1 is WNHNN and CDR2 SYGVQD (reference sequence). The CDR3 contains 15 residues. V lost 0 bases and J lost 7, with 15 bases in between. CDR3 DNA sequence: TGCGCCAGCAGTGAGTCTAGGAGGGGTTGGATTGGCTACACCTTC. Translating gives CASSESRRGWIGYTF.

The J gene is TRBJ2-7, the V gene TRBV9; 7 nucleotides align to TRBD1. CDR1 is SGDLS, CDR2 YYNGEE, per germline. J was trimmed by 2 bases and V by 1 base; bases with no gene match: 6. This CDR3 has 15 residues. For the CDR3, the DNA is TGTGCCAGCAGCGTATTTCCGGGACAGACCTACGAGCAGTACTTC. Translating it yields CASSVFPGQTYEQYF.

CDR3 sequence (DNA): TGTGCCTGGAGTGTAAGTCTAGCATTCCACGAGCAGTACTTC. It is translated as CAWSVSLAFHEQYF. The chain combines TRBV30 with TRBJ2-7, with a tentative D call TRBD2 (5 bases). V was clipped by 0 bases and J by 5 bases, with 14 bases between them. Germline V CDR1 and CDR2: GTSNPN, SVGIG (reference sequence). This CDR3 has 14 amino acids.

This clone was counted a single time. The chain is built from TRBV23-1 and TRBJ1-1; D uncertain. TRBV23-1 is known as an ORF, though its function is uncertain. The CDR3 length is 13 residues. Trimming took off 9 bases at V and 1 base at J, with 12 bases between the two ends. In nucleotides, the CDR3 is TGCGCCAGTTTTCAACCTACGAACACTGAAGCTTTCTTT. Translation: CASFQPTNTEAFF.